This paragraph covers one TCR beta chain sequence. This receptor's antigen is unknown. One base away there is no much larger clone; base qualities are not given. The sample belongs to a study of control samples from healthy donors and cancer patients (dated by TCRdb to 2019 to 2021). From the cysteine up to the phenylalanine, the CDR3 has a length of 14 residues. The CDR3 DNA has 42 bases and is translated from base 1. CDR1 is given as SGHTA and CDR2 as FQGNSA, both from the germline V gene. Unmatched junction bases come to 4, with V trimmed by 5 bases and J by 3 bases. Libraries came from the immunoSEQ multiplex PCR assay. TCRdb stores this immuneACCESS table with in-frame sequences only. Part of the clones is absent; in the studies checked, under half of the shortfall reflects unresolved V genes, and no reason is known for the rest. For this sample the table gives 55,000 to 85,000 clones, of which 87% were detected only once. The leading ten clones occupy about 2.1% of the sample.

Sequencing used PBMCs. The sequence derives from a woman in her 50s with head and neck cancer. This chain is built from TRBV7-2 and TRBJ1-5, with 7 bases in between that match TRBD1. The CDR3 protein: CASSMGQYNQPQHF. The DNA reads as follows: TGTGCCAGCAGCATGGGACAGTACAATCAGCCCCAGCATTTT.